The 29 T cell receptor beta chains below come from one sample, sequenced in a study of graft-versus-host responses after intestinal transplantation. The protocol was immunoSEQ multiplex PCR, while the TCRdb copy is restricted to in-frame clones and leaves out a portion. The profile covers about 9,500 clones, with 85% to 90% appearing a single time and 9.9% taken by the ten largest. The source was PBMCs, collected just under 250 days after intestinal transplant. All receptors come from a human patient who received an intestinal transplant, so some T cells may come from the graft donor.

The chain links TRBV28 to TRBJ2-7; D is undetermined. The CDR3 is 13 amino acids. Between the trimmed V and J ends, which lost 0 bases and 1 base, there was a span of 4 bases. The germline V gene encodes CDR1 MDHEN and CDR2 SYDVKM. Here the CDR3 DNA reads TGTGCCAGCAGTTTATGGACATCCTACGAGCAGTACTTC. Translated: CASSLWTSYEQYF.

V usage is TRBV19 and J usage is TRBJ1-2, with TRBD1 matching over 8 bases. The CDR3 covers 13 residues. V shed 5 bases, J shed 8 bases, and the junction held 7 bases outside the gene matches. CDR1 and CDR2 (germline): LNHDA, SQIVND (reference sequence). The CDR3 DNA reads as TGTGCCAGTAGTCGTACCGGGACAGGCGGCTACACCTTC. As protein: CASSRTGTGGYTF.

The J gene is TRBJ2-7, the V gene TRBV14; 7 bases fit TRBD1. The germline V gene encodes CDR1 SGHDN and CDR2 FVKESK. J was trimmed by 5 bases and V by 4 bases; bases with no gene match: 8. This CDR3 contains 14 residues. The DNA of the CDR3 is TGTGCCAGCAGCCCAACCCGACAGGGAGACGAGCAGTACTTC. It specifies CASSPTRQGDEQYF.

The CDR3 sequence is CASSSYSGEENIQYF. CDR3 DNA sequence: TGTGCCAGCAGTTCATATAGCGGGGAGGAAAACATTCAGTACTTC. This rearrangement joins TRBV27 to TRBJ2-4, with 8 bases that match TRBD2. Germline V gives CDR1 MNHEY, CDR2 SMNVEV (reference sequence). The V segment lost 4 bases and the J segment 5 bases; nucleotides outside the gene matches: 7. The CDR3 totals 15 residues.

This clone was picked up one time. This chain joins TRBV29-1 and TRBJ2-7; the match to TRBD1 covers 10 bases. The CDR3 is 13 residues long. Germline lookup yields CDR1 SQVTM and CDR2 ANQGSEA. Trimming at V came to 4 bases and at J to 5 bases, leaving 5 bases not matched to a gene. CDR3 nucleotide sequence: TGCAGCGTTGGGGGACAGGGGACGAACGAGCAGTACTTC. This encodes CSVGGQGTNEQYF.

This rearrangement joins TRBV6-1 to TRBJ1-1, with a weak D call TRBD1 (5 bases). This CDR3 is 14 amino acids long. V shed 4 bases and J shed 3 bases, with 12 bases lying between them. The V gene's germline CDR1 is MNHNS and CDR2 SASEGT. The CDR3 nucleotides are TGTGCCAGCAGTGCCGTGGGGGGAGACACTGAAGCTTTCTTT. Encoded protein: CASSAVGGDTEAFF.

By share, this clone counts as medium-sized. The junction and the germline gene differ at one end; a read error may be behind it. The chain links TRBV7-7 to TRBJ2-1, with D tentatively TRBD1 (6 bases). The germline V gene encodes CDR1 SSHAT and CDR2 FNYEAQ (reference sequence). The CDR3 has 15 amino acids. This CDR3 reads CASSFGTLIGDEQFF. In nucleotides, the CDR3 is TGTGCTAGCAGCTTTGGGACACTGATTGGTGATGAGCAGTTCTTC.

The chain recombines TRBV6-1 with TRBJ2-1; D is perhaps TRBD2 (5 bases). CDR1 is MNHNS and CDR2 is SASEGT in the germline V gene. V lost 2 bases and J 2 bases, leaving 10 bases between the germline ends. The CDR3 length is 15 residues. As DNA, the CDR3 is TGTGCCAGCAGTGAACTCCGCGGGCCCTACAATGAGCAGTTCTTC. Protein sequence: CASSELRGPYNEQFF.

The gene calls are TRBV10-3 and TRBJ1-5; a possible D gene is TRBD1 (5 bases). This CDR3 comprises 15 residues. Trimming removed 2 bases at V and 6 bases at J, with 14 bases between. Germline V gives CDR1 ENHRY, CDR2 SYGVKD. CDR3 sequence reads: CAISEGRDAGQPQHF. The CDR3 DNA is TGTGCCATCAGTGAGGGCAGGGATGCGGGTCAGCCCCAGCATTTT.

The chain carries TRBV9 and TRBJ1-2, with D maybe TRBD1 (5 bases). There are 17 residues in the CDR3. V was pared by 1 base and J by 1 base, with 17 bases between. Germline CDR1 reads SGDLS; CDR2 reads YYNGEE. The CDR3 DNA is TGTGCCAGCAGCGTAAGCCCCTGGTGGGACGGTAACTATGGCTACACCTTC. Protein: CASSVSPWWDGNYGYTF.

This chain connects TRBV6-4 to TRBJ2-1, with 14 nucleotides matching TRBD2. With V trimmed by 2 bases and J by 7 bases, 1 base remained unmatched. CDR1 and CDR2 (germline): MRHNA, SNTAGT. The CDR3 sequence is 15 residues long. The DNA for the CDR3 is TGTGCCAGCAGTGACAGACTAGCGGGAGGGAATGAGCAGTTCTTC. Translated: CASSDRLAGGNEQFF.

This clone was observed a few times. The CDR3 protein is CASSARTNYGYTF. The DNA for the CDR3 is TGTGCCAGCAGCGCCAGAACTAACTATGGCTACACCTTC. V and J are TRBV9 and TRBJ1-2; no definite D call. Germline CDR1 SGDLS, CDR2 YYNGEE. The V end was cut by 3 bases, the J end by 0 bases, with 6 bases between. This CDR3 has 13 amino acids.

The gene calls are TRBV9 and TRBJ2-2; TRBD2 matches at 10 bases. The CDR3 totals 14 residues. Germline lookup yields CDR1 SGDLS and CDR2 YYNGEE. With 3 bases clipped from V and 4 bases from J, the junction kept 0 bases outside the gene matches. The CDR3 DNA sequence: TGTGCCAGCAGCGCTAGCGGGAGCACCGGGGAGCTGTTTTTT. This translates into CASSASGSTGELFF. Combining the CDR3 with reference TRBV9 and TRBJ2-2 gives the whole variable domain DSGVTQTPKHLITATGQRVTLRCSPRSGDLSVYWYQQSLDQGLQFLIQYYNGEERAKGNILERFSAQQFPDLHSELNLSSLELGDSALYFCASSASGSTGELFFGEGSRLTVL.

The V and J genes are TRBV6-1 and TRBJ1-1; D remains ambiguous. V was shortened by 1 base and J by 11 bases, with 8 bases between the two germline ends. The CDR3 is made up of 11 amino acids. Germline V gene data show CDR1 as MNHNS and CDR2 as SASEGT. CDR3 loop: CASSEVHGAFF. CDR3 nucleotide sequence: TGTGCCAGCAGTGAAGTTCACGGGGCTTTCTTT.

The gene calls are TRBV10-3 and TRBJ1-2, with D possibly matching TRBD1 (6 bases). The germline V gene encodes CDR1 ENHRY and CDR2 SYGVKD. Trimming cost V 2 bases and J 2 bases, with 12 bases left between them. The CDR3 is made up of 15 amino acids. CDR3 nucleotides: TGTGCCATCAGTGAGAAGGGGGACCCAAACTATGGCTACACCTTC. Translation: CAISEKGDPNYGYTF.

The rearrangement uses TRBV30 and TRBJ1-2; 7 positions match TRBD1. Germline trimming cut 3 bases from V and 1 base from J; bases unmatched to any gene: 5. CDR1 is GTSNPN and CDR2 is SVGIG in the germline V gene (reference sequence). This CDR3 spans 14 amino acids. CDR3 bases: TGTGCCTGGAGCTCGACAGGGCTTAACTATGGCTACACCTTC. Translation: CAWSSTGLNYGYTF.

The rearrangement joins TRBV10-1 to TRBJ1-1, with D perhaps TRBD1 (5 bases). V was pared by 3 bases and J by 2 bases, with 13 bases between. Germline CDR1 WNHNN, CDR2 SYGVQD (reference sequence). The CDR3 has 15 amino acids. The CDR3 protein is CASSEKGGHNTEAFF. The CDR3, as DNA: TGCGCCAGCAGTGAAAAGGGCGGACACAACACTGAAGCTTTCTTT.

V gene TRBV4-3 combines with J gene TRBJ2-1; 11 positions match TRBD2. CDR1 LGHNA and CDR2 YSLEER come from the germline V gene. V gave up 8 bases and J gave up 4 bases; unmatched junction bases: 7. This CDR3 contains 15 residues. CDR3 coding DNA: TGCGCCAGCCGATCCAGACTAGCGGGATACAATGAGCAGTTCTTC. Translating gives CASRSRLAGYNEQFF.

This chain connects TRBV10-1 to TRBJ2-1, with 14 bases identical to TRBD2. V shed 1 base, J shed 9 bases, and the junction held 14 bases outside the gene matches. Looked up from germline, CDR1 is WNHNN and CDR2 is SYGVQD (reference sequence). CDR3 size: 19 residues. CDR3 in amino acids: CASSEWGLAGVTHRGEQFF. The CDR3 DNA sequence: TGCGCCAGCAGTGAGTGGGGACTAGCGGGAGTTACACACCGAGGTGAGCAGTTCTTC.

The chain has TRBV30 and TRBJ2-7, with TRBD2 identical over 12 bases. The germline V gene has CDR1 GTSNPN and CDR2 SVGIG (reference sequence). V lost 3 bases and J lost 4; bases outside the gene matches: 1. This CDR3 contains 13 residues. In DNA, the CDR3 is TGTGCCTGGAGGACTAGCGGGAGTTACGAGCAGTACTTC. Encoded protein: CAWRTSGSYEQYF.

This clone was seen once. The rearrangement uses TRBV11-3 and TRBJ2-3; D possibly matches TRBD1 or TRBD2 (6 bases each). CDR1 is SGHNT and CDR2 is YENEEA in the germline V gene. V was shortened by 2 bases and J by 4 bases, with 13 bases between the two germline ends. CDR3 length: 15 residues. As DNA, the CDR3 is TGTGCCAGCAGCTTAAGGGGGGATGGGGCAGATACGCAGTATTTT. This codes for CASSLRGDGADTQYF.

V and J are TRBV19 and TRBJ1-2, with 7 positions matching TRBD1. The CDR3 has 14 residues. The germline CDR1 and CDR2 sequences are LNHDA and SQIVND (reference sequence). V shed 6 bases and J 4 bases; nucleotides not matched to a gene: 8. The CDR3 DNA sequence: TGTGCCAGTAGAGACAGGGTGGTCTCCTATGGCTACACCTTC. Its translation: CASRDRVVSYGYTF.

The rearrangement uses TRBV9 and TRBJ2-3, with D unresolved. Germline V CDR1 and CDR2: SGDLS, YYNGEE. V was cut by 1 base and J by 2 bases, with 8 bases left in between. The CDR3 has 14 amino acids. This CDR3 reads CASSVNLVTDTQYF. The CDR3 DNA reads as TGTGCCAGCAGCGTAAATCTGGTCACAGATACGCAGTATTTT.

The J gene is TRBJ1-3, the V gene TRBV21-1. TRBV21-1 is a known pseudogene. This CDR3 has 16 residues. The CDR3 DNA is TGTGCCAGCAGCCACCGAGTACAACACGCACGAAACACCATATATTTT. The encoded protein is CASSHRVQHARNTIYF.

This clone was found once. The rearrangement joins TRBV14 to TRBJ2-7; D remains ambiguous. Between the trimmed V and J ends, which lost 0 bases and 4 bases, there was a span of 10 bases. This CDR3 region has 14 residues. CDR1 is SGHDN, CDR2 FVKESK, per germline. The CDR3 loop reads CASSQENRIYEQYF. As DNA, the CDR3 is TGTGCCAGCAGCCAAGAGAACAGAATTTACGAGCAGTACTTC.

This clone appeared a single time. The rearrangement links TRBV28 to TRBJ2-1, with D unclear. Germline CDR1 and CDR2: MDHEN and SYDVKM. The CDR3 has 15 residues. The V end was cut by 3 bases, the J end by 0 bases, with 9 bases between. DNA for the CDR3: TGTGCCAGCAGTTTGCGGCAGAGCTCCTACAATGAGCAGTTCTTC. Encoded protein: CASSLRQSSYNEQFF.

The table lists this clone with a few counts. This chain connects TRBV21-1 to TRBJ1-1. TRBV21-1 is recorded as a pseudogene. The CDR3 covers 13 residues. CDR3 region: CASSKDGNTEAFF. The CDR3 bases are TGTGCCAGCAGCAAAGACGGGAACACTGAAGCTTTCTTT.

The chain employs TRBV4-1 and TRBJ2-2; D is unclear. Germline CDR1 MGHRA, CDR2 YSYEKL. V lost 1 base to trimming and J lost 7 bases, with 4 bases between them. The CDR3 consists of 12 residues. The CDR3 nucleotides read TGCGCCAGCAGCCAAGTGGGCGGGGAGCTGTTTTTT. Translating it yields CASSQVGGELFF.

The V and J genes are TRBV7-4 and TRBJ1-1; D not resolved. Trimming removed 10 bases at V and 3 bases at J, with 6 bases between. Germline loops: CDR1 SGHVT, CDR2 SQSDAQ. This CDR3 spans 10 amino acids. The DNA of the CDR3 is TGTGCCACAGGAGACACTGAAGCTTTCTTT. Amino acids: CATGDTEAFF.